What follows describes a single T cell receptor beta chain. Its specificity is not known. The sample is drawn from a study of cytomegalovirus exposure and HLA in healthy donors. The donors were part of the validation cohort of over a hundred subjects. That cohort was separate from the first cohort, which comprised 500 to 700 subjects. Study-wide results and caveats: It was about 150 TCR beta chains that were listed as cytomegalovirus-associated. First-cohort TCR clusters were later found to tend to co-occur in the roughly 120 validation repertoires. The CMV antigen specificity of a few CMV-associated chains was confirmed through in vitro analysis.

V shed 4 bases, J shed 2 bases, and the junction held 3 bases outside the gene matches. Germline V gene sequence: CDR1 MNHNS, CDR2 SASEGT. The CDR3 consists of 15 residues. Assay: immunoSEQ multiplex PCR; the TCRdb copy retains only in-frame clones and omits some. The repertoire includes about 200,000 clones, roughly 80% of them detected once, and less than 7% sits in the top ten. The chain employs TRBV6-1 and TRBJ2-1; 9 bases align to TRBD2. The TCR comes from a woman aged 18 to 35 in good health and CMV-seronegative. Material: PBMCs. The DNA for the CDR3 is TGTGCCAGCAGTGTCAGCGGGGGGCCCTACAATGAGCAGTTCTTC. This sequence encodes CASSVSGGPYNEQFF.